The next 5 T cell receptor beta chains were all read from a single sample in a study of CD8 T cells in Susac syndrome. With random hexamers, reverse transcription was performed on about 0.5 to 1 ug of RNA. TCRdb recomputed calls from the immunoSEQ multiplex PCR reads with MiXCR, one row per CDR3 protein. The sample comprises about 180,000 distinct CDR3 sequences, roughly 94% of which are singletons, and approximately 0.099% rests with the top ten. The specimen sequenced was CD4+ T cells from PBMCs. The receptors were sampled from a human donor with Susac syndrome.

The genes are TRBV5-6 and TRBJ1-1, with D unclear. Germline CDR1 SGHDT, CDR2 YYEEEE. The CDR3 loop spans 14 amino acids. The V gene lost 4 bases and the J gene lost 6 bases, with 16 bases spanning the gap. CDR3 nucleotides: TGTGCCAGCAGCCCCGGCGGGCCTGGCGCTGAAGCTTTCTTT. Translation gives CASSPGGPGAEAFF.

This clonotype has a single count. The J gene is TRBJ1-1, the V gene TRBV10-3; 7 nucleotides line up with TRBD1. Per germline, CDR1 ENHRY and CDR2 SYGVKD. The CDR3 sequence is 15 residues long. V shed 4 bases, J shed 0 bases, and the junction held 5 bases outside the gene matches. This chain's CDR3 is CAISGDRVVNTEAFF. As DNA, the CDR3 is TGTGCCATCAGTGGAGACAGGGTGGTGAACACTGAAGCTTTCTTT.

This sequence joins TRBV21-1 and TRBJ1-1; the D call of TRBD1 is as the table states it, not checked on the DNA. TRBV21-1 is flagged as a pseudogene. The length of the CDR3 is 15 residues. CDR3 sequence: CASSKEAGGITEAFF. The CDR3 nucleotides are TGTGCCAGCAGCAAAGAGGCAGGGGGGATAACTGAAGCTTTCTTT.

The chain links TRBV19 to TRBJ2-5; tentatively, D is TRBD2 (6 bases). Germline V lookup: CDR1 LNHDA, CDR2 SQIVND (reference sequence). V was cut by 6 bases and J by 14 bases, with 16 bases left in between. The CDR3 spans 11 residues. CDR3 loop: CASRGSGLPYF. The CDR3 DNA is TGTGCCAGTAGGGGGTCGGGACTTCCCTACTTC.

The gene calls are TRBV12-3 or TRBV12-4 and TRBJ2-2; 10 bases are shared with TRBD2. Trimming took 4 bases from V and 1 from J; bases not matched to a gene: 6. The CDR3 contains 17 residues. The chain's CDR3 is CASSSRLAGLNTGELFF. In nucleotides, the CDR3 is TGTGCCAGCAGTTCTCGACTAGCGGGCCTGAACACCGGGGAGCTGTTTTTT.